This T cell receptor (beta chain) appears in the sequencing data of a study of shared clonotypes between healthy human individuals. Across the study: The study used three CD4 naive, three CD4 memory, two CD8 naive and one CD8 memory plate per donor. General study points: Shared across several donors were around 5% of the naive CD4 clonotypes. Rarefaction gave evidence that sorted-subset sequencing remained incomplete despite large depth.

The table came from immunoSEQ multiplex PCR; TCRdb's copy has only in-frame clones and leaves some out. This table has 2,100,000 or so clones, approximately 95% appearing once. There were only Caucasian adults among the donors, and all lived in Nashville, Tennessee. Note on this clone: What it binds is not known.

The clonotype comes from a man in his late teens or twenties in good health. Sequenced: naive CD4+ T cells sorted from blood. The subset here: CD45RA+ positively selected.

CDR3 region: CASSLVGALYNEQFF. CDR3 nucleotides: TGTGCCAGCAGTTTAGTGGGGGCCCTCTACAATGAGCAGTTCTTC. The chain uses TRBV28 and TRBJ2-1; tentatively, D is TRBD1 (6 bases). V was cut by 2 bases and J by 3 bases, with 11 bases left in between. Germline CDR1 MDHEN, CDR2 SYDVKM. The CDR3 contains 15 residues.